This TCR beta chain appears in the sequencing data of a study of OX40 agonist ivuxolimab in advanced cancers. Background on the study: Past anti-PD-1, anti-PD-L1 or anti-CTLA-4 therapy was accepted, and roughly 42% had received some. Three patients, one with hepatocellular carcinoma and two with cutaneous melanoma, responded partially.

The protocol was immunoSEQ multiplex PCR, while the TCRdb copy is restricted to in-frame clones and leaves out a portion. In the table there are 70,000 or so clones, approximately 90% of which are singletons. The germline V gene encodes CDR1 SGHAT and CDR2 FQNNGV. V lost 4 bases, J lost 1 base, and 0 bases stayed unmatched. CDR3 length: 13 residues. The receptor's source is an adult with an advanced solid tumor such as melanoma, head and neck, liver or kidney cancer. The material was CD4+ or CD8+ T cells sorted from blood, obtained in a trial of the OX40 agonist ivuxolimab. V is TRBV11-2 and J is TRBJ1-2; 7 nucleotides line up with TRBD1. CDR3 residues: CASSSGGNYGYTF. The CDR3 bases are TGTGCCAGCAGCTCAGGGGGTAACTATGGCTACACCTTC.